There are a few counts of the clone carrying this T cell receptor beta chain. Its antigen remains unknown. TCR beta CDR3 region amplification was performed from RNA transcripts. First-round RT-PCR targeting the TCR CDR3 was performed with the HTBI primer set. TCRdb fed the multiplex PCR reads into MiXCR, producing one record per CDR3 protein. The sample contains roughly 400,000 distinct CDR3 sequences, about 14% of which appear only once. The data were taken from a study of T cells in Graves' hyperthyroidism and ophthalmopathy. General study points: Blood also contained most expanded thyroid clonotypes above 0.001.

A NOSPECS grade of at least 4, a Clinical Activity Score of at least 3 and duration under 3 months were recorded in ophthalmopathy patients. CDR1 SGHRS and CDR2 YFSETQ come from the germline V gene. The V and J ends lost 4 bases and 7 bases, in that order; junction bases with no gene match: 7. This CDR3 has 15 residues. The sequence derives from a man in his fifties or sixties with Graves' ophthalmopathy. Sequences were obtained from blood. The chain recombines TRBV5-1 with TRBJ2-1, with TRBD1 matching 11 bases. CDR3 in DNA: TGCGCCAGCAGCCTCGGACAGGGGGCGCGGAATGAGCAGTTCTTC. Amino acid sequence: CASSLGQGARNEQFF.